The 24 T cell receptor beta chains below all came from one sample that was sequenced in a study of human T cells and chemical hapten exposure. The time point was: patch test 3, about 24 weeks after DPC sensitization. The treatment is: therapeutic diphenylcyclopropenone sensitization with weekly scalp DPC. TCRdb passed the RACE reads through MiXCR, listing each CDR3 protein once. The table has more than 150,000 distinct CDR3 sequences, around 23% seen once. Specimen: whole blood, collected in connection with sensitization to the hapten diphenylcyclopropenone (DPC). The receptor set was obtained from a woman between 35 and 50 years old with alopecia areata. Some clones in this sample may be carry-over from other donors' samples.

The chain is built from TRBV5-6 and TRBJ2-3; D call uncertain. Germline loops: CDR1 SGHDT, CDR2 YYEEEE. V dropped 2 bases and J dropped 0 bases, with 7 bases sitting between them. The CDR3 length is 14 residues. This CDR3 is CASSFGISTDTQYF. The CDR3 bases are TGTGCCAGCAGCTTCGGCATTAGCACAGATACGCAGTATTTT.

At least ten counts were recorded for this clonotype. V is TRBV28 and J is TRBJ2-7; no reliable D call. CDR1 MDHEN and CDR2 SYDVKM come from the germline V gene. The CDR3 spans 11 residues. Deletions cut 6 bases from V and 0 bases from J, with 3 bases between. The CDR3 DNA follows: TGTGCCAGCAGCCGCTCCTACGAGCAGTACTTC. Protein: CASSRSYEQYF.

The V gene is TRBV12-3 or TRBV12-4, the J gene TRBJ2-5, with D unclear. There are 13 residues in the CDR3. V was shortened by 2 bases and J by 2 bases, with 6 bases between the two germline ends. In DNA form, the CDR3 reads TGTGCCAGCAGTTTACGCTTTCAAGAGACCCAGTACTTC. Encoded protein: CASSLRFQETQYF.

This CDR3 is CASSESGRKTQYF. CDR3 sequence (DNA): TGTGCCAGCAGCGAGAGCGGGAGAAAGACCCAGTACTTC. The chain recombines TRBV3-1 with TRBJ2-5, with 8 bases lining up with TRBD2. V gave up 5 bases and J gave up 6 bases; unmatched junction bases: 5. Germline assignment: CDR1 LGHDT and CDR2 YNNKEL (reference sequence). The CDR3 has 13 amino acids.

This clonotype showed up just a few times. The chain has TRBV20-1 and TRBJ1-5, with a tentative D call TRBD1 (5 bases). Trimming shortened V by 1 base and J by 4 bases, and 11 bases separated the two germline ends. The CDR3 totals 14 residues. Germline V gene lookup returns CDR1 DFQATT and CDR2 SNEGSKA (reference sequence). CDR3 residues: CSARGRQRNQPQHF. As DNA, the CDR3 is TGCAGTGCTAGAGGCCGACAGAGAAATCAGCCCCAGCATTTT.

This sequence joins TRBV28 and TRBJ2-5, with TRBD2 matching 9 bases. Per germline, CDR1 MDHEN and CDR2 SYDVKM. The CDR3 contains 15 residues. After removal of 4 bases from V and 2 bases from J, the junction contained 5 bases not matched to a gene. The CDR3 reads CASSSAGLAQETQYF. Here the CDR3 DNA reads TGTGCCAGCAGTTCCGCCGGACTAGCGCAAGAGACCCAGTACTTC.

CDR3 nucleotide sequence: TGCAGTGCTAGAGATGGTTCGATGAACACTGAAGCTTTCTTT. Translated, it gives CSARDGSMNTEAFF. This chain connects TRBV20-1 to TRBJ1-1; D ambiguous. The germline V and J ends were trimmed by 0 bases and 0 bases, with 8 bases remaining between them. The CDR3 has 14 residues. Germline CDR1 reads DFQATT; CDR2 reads SNEGSKA (reference sequence).

The rearrangement joins TRBV11-2 to TRBJ1-1; no clear D. This CDR3 contains 14 residues. V gave up 1 base and J gave up 5 bases, with 11 bases separating them. In germline, CDR1 is SGHAT, CDR2 FQNNGV. CDR3 residues: CASSLVGGSTEAFF. Here the CDR3 DNA reads TGTGCCAGCAGCTTAGTGGGAGGGAGTACTGAAGCTTTCTTT.

This clonotype was picked up a small number of times. J is TRBJ1-6 and V is TRBV20-1; possibly TRBD1 for D (6 bases). Trimming pared 0 bases from V and 4 bases from J, leaving 16 bases between. The CDR3 totals 17 residues. Germline assignment: CDR1 DFQATT and CDR2 SNEGSKA (reference sequence). CDR3 DNA: TGCAGTGCTAGAGACTTAAGGCAGGGGTCTTATAATTCACCCCTCCACTTT. Its translation: CSARDLRQGSYNSPLHF.

The genes are TRBV3-1 and TRBJ1-1; D is perhaps TRBD1 (6 bases). Germline lookup yields CDR1 LGHDT and CDR2 YNNKEL (reference sequence). V was cut by 6 bases and J by 0 bases, with 11 bases left in between. This CDR3 has 14 residues. For the CDR3, the DNA is TGTGCCAGCAGACCGACAGGATTGAACACTGAAGCTTTCTTT. Translation gives CASRPTGLNTEAFF. Combining the CDR3 with reference TRBV3-1 and TRBJ1-1 gives the whole variable domain DTAVSQTPKYLVTQMGNDKSIKCEQNLGHDTMYWYKQDSKKFLKIMFSYNNKELIINETVPNRFSPKSPDKAHLNLHINSLELGDSAVYFCASRPTGLNTEAFFGQGTRLTVV.

This clonotype was detected only a few times. The V gene is TRBV11-2, the J gene TRBJ2-3; TRBD2 aligns across 7 bases. The J segment lost 2 bases and the V segment lost 2 bases, leaving 4 bases of the junction unmatched. This CDR3 comprises 15 residues. Germline assignment: CDR1 SGHAT and CDR2 FQNNGV. The CDR3 loop reads CASSLRTSATDTQYF. CDR3 sequence (DNA): TGTGCCAGCAGCTTAAGAACTAGCGCCACAGATACGCAGTATTTT.

The chain joins TRBV30 to TRBJ2-3; the D call may be TRBD1 or TRBD2 (5 bases each). The germline V and J ends were trimmed by 8 bases and 2 bases, with 14 bases remaining between them. The CDR3 covers 13 residues. CDR1 and CDR2 from the germline V gene are GTSNPN and SVGIG (reference sequence). The CDR3: CAHVVGDTDTQYF. CDR3 nucleotide sequence: TGTGCCCACGTCGTGGGGGACACAGATACGCAGTATTTT.

Concerning this clonotype itself: One end of the junction is discordant with germline, which a read error may explain. The CDR3 region has the DNA TGTGCCAGCAGTGAGTCCACAGGGACTAATGAAAAACTGTTTTTT. It translates to CASSESTGTNEKLFF. This rearrangement joins TRBV10-2 to TRBJ1-4, with D possibly TRBD1 on 6 matching bases. The CDR3 extends over 15 amino acids. Germline lookup yields CDR1 WSHSY and CDR2 SAAADI.

The J gene is TRBJ2-3, the V gene TRBV5-1; D is undetermined. The germline V and J ends were trimmed by 4 bases and 1 base, with 13 bases remaining between them. Germline CDR1 reads SGHRS; CDR2 reads YFSETQ. The CDR3 runs 15 residues. The CDR3 protein is CASSIGRLGTDTQYF. For the CDR3, the DNA is TGCGCCAGCAGCATAGGACGGCTCGGCACAGATACGCAGTATTTT.

The chain links TRBV29-1 to TRBJ2-1, with 9 positions matching TRBD2. With V trimmed by 7 bases and J by 4 bases, 11 bases remained unmatched. The CDR3 has 15 residues. The germline gives CDR1 SQVTM, CDR2 ANQGSEA. CDR3 loop: CSAQTGTSSYNEQFF. The CDR3 DNA is TGCAGCGCCCAGACCGGGACTAGCTCGTACAATGAGCAGTTCTTC.

A few counts support this clonotype. The chain has TRBV12-3 or TRBV12-4 and TRBJ1-1; tentatively, D is TRBD1 (6 bases). This CDR3 is built from 12 residues. V lost 7 bases and J 6 bases, leaving 12 bases between the germline ends. The chain's CDR3 is CASTWGGPEAFF. The CDR3, as DNA: TGTGCCAGCACCTGGGGGGGCCCTGAAGCTTTCTTT.

This clonotype appeared a few times. The J gene is TRBJ1-5, the V gene TRBV12-3 or TRBV12-4; TRBD1 agrees at 9 bases. This CDR3 region has 13 residues. After removal of 6 bases from V and 8 bases from J, the junction contained 5 bases not matched to a gene. The CDR3: CASSRDRVEPQHF. The DNA for the CDR3 is TGTGCCAGCAGCCGGGACAGGGTGGAGCCCCAGCATTTT.

At least ten counts were recorded for this clonotype. The rearrangement joins TRBV24-1 to TRBJ2-3, with a possible D match to TRBD2 (5 bases). Germline CDR1 KGHDR, CDR2 SFDVKD. V lost 9 bases and J lost 4, with 13 bases in between. This CDR3 spans 13 amino acids. CDR3 DNA: TGTGCCACCCGGGCCATGAGGGCAGATACGCAGTATTTT. It specifies CATRAMRADTQYF.

The V and J genes are TRBV18 and TRBJ1-6; D call uncertain. The V end lost 1 base, the J end lost 10 bases, and 11 bases lay between the germline ends. This CDR3 has 14 amino acids. Germline assignment: CDR1 KGHSH and CDR2 LQKENI. CDR3 region: CASSPQGLESPLHF. Here the CDR3 DNA reads TGTGCCAGCTCACCACAGGGCTTGGAATCACCCCTCCACTTT.

Notes on this clonotype: Germline and junction disagree at one end, which may indicate a read error. The chain uses TRBV20-1 and TRBJ2-3; 13 bases line up with TRBD2. Germline V gene lookup returns CDR1 DFQATT and CDR2 SNEGSKA (reference sequence). The CDR3 is made up of 16 amino acids. DNA for the CDR3: TGTAGTGCTAGAACTAGCGGGAGGGCCCCCACAGATACGCAGTATTTT. Protein sequence: CSARTSGRAPTDTQYF.

This clonotype was seen a handful of times. The chain recombines TRBV10-3 with TRBJ2-2; TRBD2 agrees at 11 bases. The length of the CDR3 is 16 residues. The germline gives CDR1 ENHRY, CDR2 SYGVKD. Trimming cost V 4 bases and J 9 bases; bases outside gene matches: 10. CDR3 amino acids: CAISAGLAGGTRELFF. CDR3 sequence (DNA): TGTGCCATCAGTGCCGGACTAGCGGGCGGGACGAGGGAGCTGTTTTTT.

This clonotype occurred many times. The rearrangement links TRBV10-3 to TRBJ2-7, with D perhaps TRBD2 (6 bases). CDR1 and CDR2 (germline): ENHRY, SYGVKD. This CDR3 is 12 amino acids long. V lost 0 bases, J lost 9 bases, and 9 bases lay in between. The CDR3 DNA is TGTGCCATCAGTGAGTCAAGCGGGTCGCAGTACTTC. This codes for CAISESSGSQYF.

This clonotype turned up a few times. The chain recombines TRBV15 with TRBJ1-5; D gene unclear. Trimming removed 3 bases from V and 7 bases from J, with 16 bases in between. The CDR3 has 15 residues. CDR1 and CDR2 from the germline V gene are LNHNV and YYDKDF (reference sequence). The CDR3 spells CATSRDRGLGQPQHF. CDR3 coding DNA: TGTGCCACCAGCAGGGACCGCGGTCTAGGGCAGCCCCAGCATTTT.

The chain joins TRBV12-3 or TRBV12-4 to TRBJ1-3, with D maybe TRBD1 (5 bases). Trimming took 0 bases from V and 0 from J, leaving 6 bases between them. The CDR3 extends over 15 amino acids. For the CDR3, the DNA is TGTGCCAGCAGTTTAGCGGGGCCCTCTGGAAACACCATATATTTT. Translating gives CASSLAGPSGNTIYF.